Below, 2 T cell receptor beta chains from the same sample are listed, as sequenced in a study of control samples from healthy donors and cancer patients. Using immunoSEQ multiplex PCR, the repertoire was profiled, and TCRdb retains in-frame clones only, with some absent. Counted here are 98,000 or so clones, approximately 80% occurring once; the ten biggest clones make up around 6.4%. Source material: blood. These receptors came from a man between 18 and 35 years old in good health.

The V and J genes are TRBV19 and TRBJ1-4, with 9 bases matching TRBD1. V was clipped by 5 bases and J by 5 bases; unmatched bases: 9. From germline, CDR1 is LNHDA and CDR2 SQIVND (reference sequence). The CDR3 runs 16 residues. CDR3 region: CASSPLPGQGNEKLFF. DNA of the CDR3: TGTGCCAGTAGTCCCCTCCCGGGACAGGGAAATGAAAAACTGTTTTTT.

This clone has just a few counts. The chain joins TRBV5-1 to TRBJ1-2; possibly TRBD1 for D (5 bases). There are 14 residues in the CDR3. Trimming left V 2 bases short and J 5 bases short, with 13 bases between. The V gene's germline CDR1 is SGHRS and CDR2 YFSETQ. The CDR3 sequence is CASSFAAGKYGYTF. CDR3 in DNA: TGCGCCAGCAGCTTCGCGGCAGGGAAATATGGCTACACCTTC.